Listed here is a single T cell receptor beta chain. This specimen belongs to a study of blood T cell repertoires in COVID-19. About the study: Sample material is recorded as cDNA or gDNA derived from T cells, B-cell-depleted T cells, or PBMCs.

Authors' data handling: Amplifying reference gene primers gave estimates of nucleated cell counts. Clones were read by immunoSEQ multiplex PCR, and TCRdb kept only the in-frame ones, dropping some. V, J and clone size reflect that table, while D and trimming were determined from the DNA. This table holds 100,000 to 150,000 clones, approximately 74% found once. Material for sequencing was peripheral blood. The source of this sequence is a man older than 75 with COVID-19, enrolled during active disease.

CDR3 protein: CASSLEAAINYGYTF. CDR3 bases: TGTGCCAGCAGCTTGGAGGCAGCTATAAACTATGGCTACACCTTC. The gene calls are TRBV7-6 and TRBJ1-2; D is unclear. V lost 3 bases and J 2 bases, leaving 13 bases between the germline ends. The CDR3 spans 15 residues. Germline V CDR1 and CDR2: SGHVS, FNYEAQ.